A selection of T cell receptor beta chains follows, all from one sample in a study of T cells after posttransplantation cyclophosphamide. Some clones are missing from TCRdb's copy, which holds only in-frame ones; the method was immunoSEQ multiplex PCR. The repertoire holds a few thousand clones, with over 65% as singletons. Sequencing used CD4+ T cells sorted from blood, obtained nearly 360 days after allogeneic stem cell transplant with posttransplant cyclophosphamide. Every receptor here comes from a male patient in his fifties who received an allogeneic stem cell transplant from a related donor and was CMV-positive. The T cells may partly be graft donor cells. The CDR3 runs from the conserved cysteine through the conserved F or W.

cdr3_aa	v_call	j_call
CASSEPRAGNTIYF	TRBV2	TRBJ1-3
CASSTSGDDGELFF	TRBV10-1	TRBJ2-2
CASSSFARTGAYEQYF	TRBV27	TRBJ2-7
CASSSGSVGDYNEQFF	TRBV28	TRBJ2-1
CASSPLQGNYGYTF	TRBV18	TRBJ1-2
CASSRAGNTEAFF	TRBV7-6	TRBJ1-1
CASSLAEAGEAFF	TRBV7-9	TRBJ1-1
CASSLRSSYNSPLHF	TRBV7-9	TRBJ1-6
CASSPLNRGSSGYTF	TRBV19	TRBJ1-2
CASSLGSDQETQYF	TRBV5-4	TRBJ2-5
CASSLGQTSLHF	TRBV7-9	TRBJ1-6
CARSPHAMGVGANVLTF	TRBV5-3	TRBJ2-6
CASSLQLINTGELFF	TRBV11-2	TRBJ2-2